This TCR beta chain came from a study of T cells in Graves' hyperthyroidism and ophthalmopathy. Study outcomes and limitations: Researchers report that a 13 V-J model separated ophthalmopathy from stable hyperthyroidism. Also found in blood were most expanded thyroid clonotypes above 0.001.

RNA transcripts provided the source from which TCR beta CDR3 regions were amplified. With the HTBI primer set, the TCR CDR3 went through a first round of RT-PCR. TCRdb reprocessed the multiplex PCR reads via MiXCR and lists one record per CDR3 protein. The repertoire includes over 400,000 distinct CDR3 sequences, roughly 14% of them detected once, and around 13% sits in the top ten. This CDR3 region has 17 residues. Per germline, CDR1 PRHDT and CDR2 FYEKMQ (reference sequence). V trimming: 0 bases; J trimming: 7 bases; junction bases outside the gene matches: 8. In its sample, this clonotype was seen many times. Its antigen is undetermined.

Sequencing input: blood. This chain joins TRBV13 and TRBJ2-1; 11 nucleotides agree with TRBD2. The origin of this receptor is a young man with Graves' ophthalmopathy. The DNA for the CDR3 is TGTGCCAGCAGCTTAGGAAGGGGACTAGCGGTTGGTAATGAGCAGTTCTTC. This gives the protein CASSLGRGLAVGNEQFF. The complete variable domain, with remaining parts taken from reference TRBV13 and TRBJ2-1, reads AAGVIQSPRHLIKEKRETATLKCYPIPRHDTVYWYQQGPGQDPQFLISFYEKMQSDKGSIPDRFSAQQFSDYHSELNMSSLELGDSALYFCASSLGRGLAVGNEQFFGPGTRLTVL.